Given below is one T cell receptor beta chain in context. The source of the sample is a study of cytomegalovirus exposure and HLA in healthy donors. Unmatched junction bases numbered 4, after V lost 4 bases and J lost 6 bases. The CDR3 runs 13 residues. Germline assignment: CDR1 MNHEY and CDR2 SVGAGI. It was with 60 Vbeta and 13 Jbeta primers that the PCR ran. The data were produced by immunoSEQ multiplex PCR, yet TCRdb's version contains in-frame clones alone and is incomplete. This sample has under 150,000 clones; 67% occur once, and the top ten carry 8% to 10%. The source is a man between 18 and 35 years old in good health and CMV-seropositive. The specimen sequenced was PBMCs. This chain links TRBV6-5 with TRBJ2-3, with TRBD2 matching 7 bases. CDR3 bases: TGTGCCAGCAGTTCTAGCGGTGTCGATACGCAGTATTTT. It translates to CASSSSGVDTQYF.